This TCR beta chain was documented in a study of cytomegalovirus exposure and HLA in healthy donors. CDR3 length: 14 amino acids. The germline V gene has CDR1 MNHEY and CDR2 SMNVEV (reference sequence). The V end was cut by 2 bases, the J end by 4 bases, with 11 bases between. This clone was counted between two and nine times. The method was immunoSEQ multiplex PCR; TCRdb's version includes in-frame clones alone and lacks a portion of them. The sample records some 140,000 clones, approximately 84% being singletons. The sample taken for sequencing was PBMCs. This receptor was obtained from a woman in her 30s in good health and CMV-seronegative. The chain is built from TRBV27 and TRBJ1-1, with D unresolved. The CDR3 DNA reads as TGTGCCAGCAGTTTACAGACGGAGGCCACTGAAGCTTTCTTT. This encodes CASSLQTEATEAFF.